This note documents a single T cell receptor (beta chain) sequence. Its antigen is currently unknown. The data belong to a study of chemoradiotherapy in HPV16-positive cancers. Libraries were prepared by immunoSEQ multiplex PCR; TCRdb keeps only in-frame clonotypes and omits some of them. Seen here are almost 5,500 clones, over 55% observed once, and the top ten hold over 9.5%. This CDR3 comprises 10 residues. CDR1 SGHTA and CDR2 FQGNSA come from the germline V gene. V dropped 10 bases and J dropped 8 bases, with 11 bases sitting between them. Whole-study results and caveats: Candidate HPV-specific clones and E7-related TCR motifs grew in tumor during treatment.

V and J are TRBV7-2 and TRBJ1-2; D is unclear. The material was tumor tissue, obtained from a patient who underwent chemoradiotherapy. The source of this sequence is a human donor with HPV-associated anogenital cancer. Here the CDR3 reads CATDTAGYTF. The CDR3 nucleotides read TGTGCCACTGACACGGCCGGCTACACCTTC. The complete variable domain, with remaining parts taken from reference TRBV7-2 and TRBJ1-2, reads GAGVSQSPSNKVTEKGKDVELRCDPISGHTALYWYRQSLGQGLEFLIYFQGNSAPDKSGLPSDRFSAERTGGSVSTLTIQRTQQEDSAVYLCATDTAGYTFGSGTRLTVV.